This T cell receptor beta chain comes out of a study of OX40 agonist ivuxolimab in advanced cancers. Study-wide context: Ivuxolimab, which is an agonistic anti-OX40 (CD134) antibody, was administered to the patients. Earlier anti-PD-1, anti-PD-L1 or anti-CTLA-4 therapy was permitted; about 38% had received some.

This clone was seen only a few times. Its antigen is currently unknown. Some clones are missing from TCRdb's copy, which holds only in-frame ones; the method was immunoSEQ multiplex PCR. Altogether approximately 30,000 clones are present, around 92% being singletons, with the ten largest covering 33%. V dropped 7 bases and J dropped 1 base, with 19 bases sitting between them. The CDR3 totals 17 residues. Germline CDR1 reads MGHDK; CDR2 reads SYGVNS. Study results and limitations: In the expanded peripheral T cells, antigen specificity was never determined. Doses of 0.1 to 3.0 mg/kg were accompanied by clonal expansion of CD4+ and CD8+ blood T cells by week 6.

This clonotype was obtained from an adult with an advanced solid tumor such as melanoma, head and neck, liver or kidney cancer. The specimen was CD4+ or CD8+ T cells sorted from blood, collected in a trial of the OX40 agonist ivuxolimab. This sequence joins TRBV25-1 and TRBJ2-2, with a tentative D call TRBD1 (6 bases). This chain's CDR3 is CASNAGQPRGNTGELFF. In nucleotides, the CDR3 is TGTGCCAGCAATGCAGGACAGCCAAGGGGGAACACCGGGGAGCTGTTTTTT.